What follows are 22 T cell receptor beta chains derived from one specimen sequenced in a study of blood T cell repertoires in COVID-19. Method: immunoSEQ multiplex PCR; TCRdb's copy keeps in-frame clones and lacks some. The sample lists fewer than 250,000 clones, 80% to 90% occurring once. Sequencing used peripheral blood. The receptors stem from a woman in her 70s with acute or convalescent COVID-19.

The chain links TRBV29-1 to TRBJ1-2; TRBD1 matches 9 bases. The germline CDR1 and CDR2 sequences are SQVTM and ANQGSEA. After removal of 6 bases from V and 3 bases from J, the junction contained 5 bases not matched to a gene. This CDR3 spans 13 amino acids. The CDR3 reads CSVEGDRDYGYTF. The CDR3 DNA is TGCAGCGTGGAGGGGGACAGGGACTATGGCTACACCTTC.

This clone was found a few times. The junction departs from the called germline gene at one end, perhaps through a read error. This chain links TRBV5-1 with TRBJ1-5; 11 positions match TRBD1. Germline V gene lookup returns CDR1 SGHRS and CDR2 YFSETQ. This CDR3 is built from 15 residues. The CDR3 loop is CASSLGQGVGQPQHF. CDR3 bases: TGCGCCAGCAGTTTGGGACAGGGGGTGGGTCAGCCCCAGCATTTT.

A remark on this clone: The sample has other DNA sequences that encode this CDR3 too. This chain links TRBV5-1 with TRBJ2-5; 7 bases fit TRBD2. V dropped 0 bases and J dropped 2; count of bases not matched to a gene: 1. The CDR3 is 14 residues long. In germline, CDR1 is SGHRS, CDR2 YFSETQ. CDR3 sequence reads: CASSLAGGQETQYF. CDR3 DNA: TGCGCCAGCAGCTTGGCGGGGGGACAAGAGACCCAGTACTTC.

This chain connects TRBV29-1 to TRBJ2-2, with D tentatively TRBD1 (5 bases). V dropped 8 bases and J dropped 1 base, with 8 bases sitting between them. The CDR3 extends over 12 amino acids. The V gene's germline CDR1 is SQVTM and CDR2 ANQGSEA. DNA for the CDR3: TGCAGCTATCAGGGGAACACCGGGGAGCTGTTTTTT. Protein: CSYQGNTGELFF.

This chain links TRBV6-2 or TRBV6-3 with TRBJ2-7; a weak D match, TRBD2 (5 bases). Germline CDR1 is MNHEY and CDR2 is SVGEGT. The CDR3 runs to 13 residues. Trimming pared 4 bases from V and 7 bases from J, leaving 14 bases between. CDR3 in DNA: TGTGCCAGCAGTTTCGCGGGCCTTGGGGAGCAGTACTTC. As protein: CASSFAGLGEQYF.

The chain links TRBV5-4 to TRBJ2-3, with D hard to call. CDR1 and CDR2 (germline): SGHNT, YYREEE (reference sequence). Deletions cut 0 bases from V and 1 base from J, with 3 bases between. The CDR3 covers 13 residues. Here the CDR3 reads CASSLGGTDTQYF. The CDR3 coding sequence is TGTGCCAGCAGCTTGGGCGGCACAGATACGCAGTATTTT. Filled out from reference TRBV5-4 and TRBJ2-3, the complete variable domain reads ETGVTQSPTHLIKTRGQQVTLRCSSQSGHNTVSWYQQALGQGPQFIFQYYREEENGRGNFPPRFSGLQFPNYSSELNVNALELDDSALYLCASSLGGTDTQYFGPGTRLTVL.

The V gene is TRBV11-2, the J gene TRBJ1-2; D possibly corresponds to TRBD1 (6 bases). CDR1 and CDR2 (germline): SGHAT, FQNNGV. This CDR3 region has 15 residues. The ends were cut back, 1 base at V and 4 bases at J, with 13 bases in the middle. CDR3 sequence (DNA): TGTGCCAGCAGCTTAGGGACAGCGAGAGGCTATGGCTACACCTTC. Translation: CASSLGTARGYGYTF.

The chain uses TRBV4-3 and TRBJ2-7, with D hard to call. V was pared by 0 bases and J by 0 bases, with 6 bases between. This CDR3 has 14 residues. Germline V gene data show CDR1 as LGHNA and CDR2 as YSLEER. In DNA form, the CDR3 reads TGCGCCAGCAGCCAAGAGATGAGCTCCTACGAGCAGTACTTC. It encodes CASSQEMSSYEQYF.

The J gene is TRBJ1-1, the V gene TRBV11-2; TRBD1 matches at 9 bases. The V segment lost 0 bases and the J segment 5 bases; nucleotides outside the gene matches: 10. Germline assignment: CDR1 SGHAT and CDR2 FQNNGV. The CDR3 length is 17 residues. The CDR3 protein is CASSLDKTGGVHTEAFF. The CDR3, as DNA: TGTGCCAGCAGCTTAGATAAGACAGGGGGGGTTCATACTGAAGCTTTCTTT.

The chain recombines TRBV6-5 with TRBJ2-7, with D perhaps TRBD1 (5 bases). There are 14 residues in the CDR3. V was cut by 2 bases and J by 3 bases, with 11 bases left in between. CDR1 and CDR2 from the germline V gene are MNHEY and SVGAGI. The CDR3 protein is CASSYGPGIYEQYF. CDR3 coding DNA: TGTGCCAGCAGTTACGGGCCAGGGATCTACGAGCAGTACTTC.

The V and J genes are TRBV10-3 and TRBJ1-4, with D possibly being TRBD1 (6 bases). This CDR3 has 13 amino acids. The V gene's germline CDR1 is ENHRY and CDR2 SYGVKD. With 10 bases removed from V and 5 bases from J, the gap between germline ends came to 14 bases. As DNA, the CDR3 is TGTGCCACGACCCGGGACACCAATGAAAAACTGTTTTTT. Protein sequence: CATTRDTNEKLFF.

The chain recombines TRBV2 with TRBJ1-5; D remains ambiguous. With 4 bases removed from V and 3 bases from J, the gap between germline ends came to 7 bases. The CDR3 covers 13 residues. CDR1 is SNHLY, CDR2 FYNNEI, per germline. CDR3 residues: CASSVSDNQPQHF. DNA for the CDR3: TGTGCCAGCAGTGTGTCAGACAATCAGCCCCAGCATTTT.

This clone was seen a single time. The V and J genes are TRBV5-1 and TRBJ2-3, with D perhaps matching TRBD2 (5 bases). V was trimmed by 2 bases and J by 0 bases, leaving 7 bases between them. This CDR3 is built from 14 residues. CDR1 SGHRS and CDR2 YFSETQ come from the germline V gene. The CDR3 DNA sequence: TGCGCCAGCAGCTTTGGGAGTAGCACAGATACGCAGTATTTT. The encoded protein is CASSFGSSTDTQYF.

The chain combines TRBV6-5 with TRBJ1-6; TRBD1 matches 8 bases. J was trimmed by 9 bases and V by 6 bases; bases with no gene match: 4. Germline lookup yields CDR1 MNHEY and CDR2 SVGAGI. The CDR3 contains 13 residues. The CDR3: CASSRTGLSPLHF. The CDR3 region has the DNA TGTGCCAGCAGCCGGACAGGGCTTTCACCCCTCCACTTT.

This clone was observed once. DNA for the CDR3: TGTGCCAGCAGTGGGTATTCGGGGGATTCTCAGCCCCAGCATTTT. This codes for CASSGYSGDSQPQHF. This chain connects TRBV2 to TRBJ1-5, with D maybe TRBD1 (5 bases). Germline CDR1 SNHLY, CDR2 FYNNEI. Deletions cut 4 bases from V and 6 bases from J, with 16 bases between. The length of the CDR3 is 15 residues.

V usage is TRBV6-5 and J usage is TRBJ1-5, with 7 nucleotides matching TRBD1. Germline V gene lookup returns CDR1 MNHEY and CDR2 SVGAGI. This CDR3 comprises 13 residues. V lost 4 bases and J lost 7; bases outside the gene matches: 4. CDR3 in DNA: TGTGCCAGCAGTTCCAACAGGGGCCAGCCCCAGCATTTT. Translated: CASSSNRGQPQHF.

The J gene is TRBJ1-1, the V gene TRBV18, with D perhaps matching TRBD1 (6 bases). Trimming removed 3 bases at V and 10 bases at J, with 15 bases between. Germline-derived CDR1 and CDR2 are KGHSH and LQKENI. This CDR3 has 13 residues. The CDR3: CASSPKQGGAAFF. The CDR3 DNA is TGTGCCAGCTCACCCAAACAGGGAGGGGCAGCTTTCTTT.

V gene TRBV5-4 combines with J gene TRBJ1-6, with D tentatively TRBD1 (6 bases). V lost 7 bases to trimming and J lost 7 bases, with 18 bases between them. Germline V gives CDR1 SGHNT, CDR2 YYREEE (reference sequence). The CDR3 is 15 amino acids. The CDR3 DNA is TGTGCCAGCCGGGTACAGGGAAATAACAATTCACCCCTCCACTTT. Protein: CASRVQGNNNSPLHF.

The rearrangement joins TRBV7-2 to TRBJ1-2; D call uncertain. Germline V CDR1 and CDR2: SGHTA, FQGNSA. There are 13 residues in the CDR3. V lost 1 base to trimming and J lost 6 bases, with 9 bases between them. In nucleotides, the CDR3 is TGTGCCAGCAGCTTAGATCGGGGAAATGGCTACACCTTC. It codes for CASSLDRGNGYTF.

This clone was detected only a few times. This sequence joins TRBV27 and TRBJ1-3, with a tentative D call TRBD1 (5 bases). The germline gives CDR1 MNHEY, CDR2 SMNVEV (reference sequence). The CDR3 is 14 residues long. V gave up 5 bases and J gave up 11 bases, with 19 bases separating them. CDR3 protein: CASSTYRDSQAIYF. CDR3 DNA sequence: TGTGCCAGCAGTACGTACCGGGACTCCCAGGCCATATATTTT.

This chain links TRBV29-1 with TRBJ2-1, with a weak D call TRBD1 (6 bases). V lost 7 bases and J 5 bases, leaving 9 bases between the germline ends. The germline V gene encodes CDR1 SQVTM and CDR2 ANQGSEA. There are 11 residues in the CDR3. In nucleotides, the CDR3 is TGCAGCGGGGACATTAACAATGAGCAGTTCTTC. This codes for CSGDINNEQFF.

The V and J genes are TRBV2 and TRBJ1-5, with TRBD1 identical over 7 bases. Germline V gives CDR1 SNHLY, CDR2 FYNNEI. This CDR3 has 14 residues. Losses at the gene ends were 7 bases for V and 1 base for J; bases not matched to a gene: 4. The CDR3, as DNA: TGTGCCAGCACACAGGGGTACAGCAATCAGCCCCAGCATTTT. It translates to CASTQGYSNQPQHF. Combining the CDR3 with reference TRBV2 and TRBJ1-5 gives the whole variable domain EPEVTQTPSHQVTQMGQEVILRCVPISNHLYFYWYRQILGQKVEFLVSFYNNEISEKSEIFDDQFSVERPDGSNFTLKIRSTKLEDSAMYFCASTQGYSNQPQHFGDGTRLSIL.